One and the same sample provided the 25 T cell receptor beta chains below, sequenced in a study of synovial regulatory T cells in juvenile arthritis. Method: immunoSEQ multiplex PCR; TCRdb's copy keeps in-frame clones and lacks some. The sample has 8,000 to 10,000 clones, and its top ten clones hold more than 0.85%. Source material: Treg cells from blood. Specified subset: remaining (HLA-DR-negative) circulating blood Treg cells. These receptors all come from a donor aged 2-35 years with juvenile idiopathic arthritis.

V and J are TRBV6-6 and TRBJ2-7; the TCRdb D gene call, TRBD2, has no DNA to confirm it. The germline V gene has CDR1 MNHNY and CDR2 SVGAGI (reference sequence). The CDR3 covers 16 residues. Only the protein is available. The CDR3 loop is CASSYTGLAGDYEQYF.

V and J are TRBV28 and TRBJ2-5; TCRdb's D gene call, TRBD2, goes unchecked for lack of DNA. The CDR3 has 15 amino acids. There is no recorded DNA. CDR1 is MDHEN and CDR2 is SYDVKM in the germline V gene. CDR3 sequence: CASSTSSGRSKTQYF.

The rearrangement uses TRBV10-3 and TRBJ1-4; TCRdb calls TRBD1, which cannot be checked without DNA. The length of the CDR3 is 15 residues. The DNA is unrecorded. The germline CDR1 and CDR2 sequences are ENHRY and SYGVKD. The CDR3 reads CAISEGGDRGEKLFF.

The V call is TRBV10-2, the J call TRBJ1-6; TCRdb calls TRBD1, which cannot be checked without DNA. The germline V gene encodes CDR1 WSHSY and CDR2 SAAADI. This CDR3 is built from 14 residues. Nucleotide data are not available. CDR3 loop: CASSEWDRDSPLHF.

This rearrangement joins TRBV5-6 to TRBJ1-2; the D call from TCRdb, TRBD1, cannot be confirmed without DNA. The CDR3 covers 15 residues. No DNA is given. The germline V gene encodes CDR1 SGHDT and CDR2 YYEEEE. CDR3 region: CASSRGQGAGYGYTF.

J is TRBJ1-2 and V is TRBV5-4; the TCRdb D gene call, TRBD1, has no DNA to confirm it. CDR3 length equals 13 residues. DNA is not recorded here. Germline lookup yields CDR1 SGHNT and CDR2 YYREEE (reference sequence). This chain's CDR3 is CASSPVDRGSLTF. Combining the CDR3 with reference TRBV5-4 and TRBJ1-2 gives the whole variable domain ETGVTQSPTHLIKTRGQQVTLRCSSQSGHNTVSWYQQALGQGPQFIFQYYREEENGRGNFPPRFSGLQFPNYSSELNVNALELDDSALYLCASSPVDRGSLTFGSGTRLTVV.

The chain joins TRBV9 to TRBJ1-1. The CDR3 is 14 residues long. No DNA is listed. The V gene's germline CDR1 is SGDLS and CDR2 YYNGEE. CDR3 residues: CASSVGRDTGEAFF.

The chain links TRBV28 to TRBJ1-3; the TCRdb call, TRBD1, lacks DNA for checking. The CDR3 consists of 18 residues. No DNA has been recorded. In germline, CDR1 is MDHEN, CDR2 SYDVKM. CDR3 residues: CASSLTSTHRGSGNTIYF. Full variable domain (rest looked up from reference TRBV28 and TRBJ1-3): DVKVTQSSRYLVKRTGEKVFLECVQDMDHENMFWYRQDPGLGLRLIYFSYDVKMKEKGDIPEGYSVSREKKERFSLILESASTNQTSMYLCASSLTSTHRGSGNTIYFGEGSWLTVV.

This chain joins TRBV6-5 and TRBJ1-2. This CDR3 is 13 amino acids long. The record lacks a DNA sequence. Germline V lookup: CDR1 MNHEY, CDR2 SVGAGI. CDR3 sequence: CASSYTQGGGYTF.

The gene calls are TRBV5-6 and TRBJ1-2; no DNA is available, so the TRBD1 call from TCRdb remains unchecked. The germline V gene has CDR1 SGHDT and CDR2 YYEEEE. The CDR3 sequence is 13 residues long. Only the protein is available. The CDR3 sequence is CASSPGQSYGYTF.

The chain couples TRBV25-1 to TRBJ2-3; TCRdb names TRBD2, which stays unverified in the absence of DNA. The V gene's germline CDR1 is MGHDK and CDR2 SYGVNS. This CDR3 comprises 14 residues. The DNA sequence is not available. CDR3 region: CASSDRDSSDTQYF.

CDR3 sequence: CASSPGSLGNYGYTF. The chain carries TRBV6-5 and TRBJ1-2. The germline V gene has CDR1 MNHEY and CDR2 SVGAGI. There are 15 residues in the CDR3. No DNA was logged.

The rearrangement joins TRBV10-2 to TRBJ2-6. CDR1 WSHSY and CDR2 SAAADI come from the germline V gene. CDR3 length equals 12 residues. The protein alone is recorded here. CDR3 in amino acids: CASTSGANVLTF.

The CDR3 protein is CSAGSLRDEQYF. The chain joins TRBV29-1 to TRBJ2-7. CDR1 and CDR2 from the germline V gene are SQVTM and ANQGSEA. This CDR3 has 12 amino acids. The nucleotide record is missing.

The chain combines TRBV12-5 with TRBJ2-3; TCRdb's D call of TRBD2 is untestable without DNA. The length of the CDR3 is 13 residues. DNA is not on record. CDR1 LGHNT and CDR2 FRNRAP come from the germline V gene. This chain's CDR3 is CASGFSTTDTQYF.

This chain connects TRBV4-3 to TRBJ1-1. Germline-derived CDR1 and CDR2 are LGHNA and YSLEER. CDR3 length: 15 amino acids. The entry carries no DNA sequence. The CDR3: CASSQAPRMNTEAFF.

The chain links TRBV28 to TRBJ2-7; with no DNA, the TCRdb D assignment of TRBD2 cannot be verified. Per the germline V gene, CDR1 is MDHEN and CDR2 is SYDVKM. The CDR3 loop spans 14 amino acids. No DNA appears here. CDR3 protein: CASSFGRGSYEQYF.

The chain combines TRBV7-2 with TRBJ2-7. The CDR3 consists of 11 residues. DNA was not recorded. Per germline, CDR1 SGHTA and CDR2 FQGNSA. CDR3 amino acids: CASSHGYEQYF.

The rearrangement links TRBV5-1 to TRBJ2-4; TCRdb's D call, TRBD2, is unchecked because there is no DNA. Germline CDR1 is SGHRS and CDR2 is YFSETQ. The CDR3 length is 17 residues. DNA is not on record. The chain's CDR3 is CASSVVSGGSGKNIQYF.

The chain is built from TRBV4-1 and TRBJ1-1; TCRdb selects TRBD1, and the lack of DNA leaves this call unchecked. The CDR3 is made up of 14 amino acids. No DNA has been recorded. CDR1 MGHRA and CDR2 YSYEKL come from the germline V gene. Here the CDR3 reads CASGTGTLNTEAFF.

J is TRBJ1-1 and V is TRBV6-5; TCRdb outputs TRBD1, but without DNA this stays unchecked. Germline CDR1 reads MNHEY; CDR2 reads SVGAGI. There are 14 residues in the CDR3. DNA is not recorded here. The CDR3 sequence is CASSYTDRGTEAFF.

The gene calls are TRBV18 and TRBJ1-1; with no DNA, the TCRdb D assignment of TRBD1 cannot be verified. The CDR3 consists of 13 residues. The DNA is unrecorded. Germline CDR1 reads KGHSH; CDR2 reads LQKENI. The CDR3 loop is CASSSGLNTEAFF.

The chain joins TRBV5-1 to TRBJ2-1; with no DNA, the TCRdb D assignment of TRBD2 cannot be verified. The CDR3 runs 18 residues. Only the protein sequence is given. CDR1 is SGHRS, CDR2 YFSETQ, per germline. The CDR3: CASSWGVPGQRGWYEQFF.

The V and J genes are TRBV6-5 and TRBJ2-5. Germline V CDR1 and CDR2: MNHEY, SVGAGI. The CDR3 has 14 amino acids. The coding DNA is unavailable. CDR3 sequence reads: CASSYSKIQETQYF.

The CDR3: CASSSVALSGANVLTF. This chain joins TRBV19 and TRBJ2-6; TCRdb's D gene call, TRBD2, goes unchecked for lack of DNA. The CDR3 runs 16 residues. This entry has no DNA. The germline CDR1 and CDR2 sequences are LNHDA and SQIVND (reference sequence).